The source of this TCR beta chain is a study of OX40 agonist ivuxolimab in advanced cancers. Study-level information: Prior checkpoint blockade (anti-PD-1, anti-PD-L1 or anti-CTLA-4) was permitted; around 39% had it.

V lost 2 bases to trimming and J lost 4 bases, with 8 bases between them. CDR1 MNHEY and CDR2 SMNVEV come from the germline V gene (reference sequence). CDR3 length: 13 residues. Study-wide findings and caveats: Expanded peripheral T cell antigen specificity was not determined.

Some clones are missing from TCRdb's copy, which holds only in-frame ones; the method was immunoSEQ multiplex PCR. Counted here are about 60,000 clones, around 88% occurring once; the ten biggest clones make up about 13%. As regards this clone: What it binds is not known.

The genes are TRBV27 and TRBJ1-1; D may be TRBD1 (6 bases). The TCR was taken from an adult with an advanced solid tumor such as melanoma, head and neck, liver or kidney cancer. Sequenced material: CD4+ or CD8+ T cells sorted from blood, taken in a trial of the OX40 agonist ivuxolimab. The DNA of the CDR3 is TGTGCCAGCAGTTTACAGGGGAGCACTGAAGCTTTCTTT. Amino acids: CASSLQGSTEAFF.